The next 16 T cell receptor beta chains were all read from a single sample in a study of T cells in Graves' hyperthyroidism and ophthalmopathy. It was RNA transcripts that yielded the amplified TCR beta CDR3 regions. The primer set for the first-round RT-PCR of the TCR CDR3 was HTBI. TCRdb redid the calling of the multiplex PCR reads with MiXCR, one entry per CDR3 protein. The table records 300,000 or so distinct CDR3 sequences, 16% of them present only once. The specimen sequenced was blood. These receptors were taken from a man younger than 45 with Graves' hyperthyroidism.

This clonotype was counted at least ten times. V and J are TRBV12-3 or TRBV12-4 and TRBJ2-3; perhaps TRBD2 as D (5 bases). Trimming took off 3 bases at V and 4 bases at J, with 17 bases between the two ends. CDR3 length equals 16 residues. This CDR3 reads CASSFVGRRAADTQYF. CDR3 nucleotide sequence: TGTGCCAGCAGTTTTGTGGGCAGGCGAGCGGCAGATACGCAGTATTTT.

The chain couples TRBV20-1 to TRBJ2-7, with TRBD2 identical over 8 bases. CDR3 length: 14 residues. V lost 3 bases, J lost 5 bases, and 9 bases stayed unmatched. Germline V gives CDR1 DFQATT, CDR2 SNEGSKA (reference sequence). The CDR3 region is CSASNSGRLNEQYF. The CDR3 DNA reads as TGCAGTGCTAGTAACAGCGGGAGACTGAACGAGCAGTACTTC.

This clonotype was counted ten times or more. The rearrangement uses TRBV3-1 and TRBJ2-7, with D perhaps TRBD2 (5 bases). Germline CDR1 LGHDT, CDR2 YNNKEL (reference sequence). The CDR3 runs 17 residues. V lost 4 bases, J lost 2 bases, and 21 bases lay in between. The CDR3 protein is CASSPSEVQAGAYEQYF. Written as DNA, the CDR3 is TGTGCCAGCAGCCCCTCGGAGGTTCAAGCTGGGGCCTACGAGCAGTACTTC.

This clonotype was seen many times. One junction end disagrees with the germline gene, perhaps due to a read error. The CDR3 sequence is CASTLGLTEQFF. CDR3 DNA sequence: TGTGCCAGCACCTTAGGGCTTACTGAGCAGTTCTTC. The V call is TRBV7-9, the J call TRBJ2-1, with D hard to call. Germline V gene lookup returns CDR1 SEHNR and CDR2 FQNEAQ (reference sequence). CDR3 length: 12 residues.

The chain employs TRBV5-4 and TRBJ2-7; 10 bases fit TRBD1. Per germline, CDR1 SGHNT and CDR2 YYREEE (reference sequence). V shed 4 bases and J 4 bases; nucleotides not matched to a gene: 8. CDR3 length: 15 amino acids. CDR3 in DNA: TGTGCCAGCAGCCCCCGGACAGGGGGGGGGTACGAGCAGTACTTC. It yields the protein CASSPRTGGGYEQYF.

This clonotype has at least ten counts. V is TRBV10-3 and J is TRBJ2-7; D is uncertain. The CDR3 covers 13 residues. Germline V CDR1 and CDR2: ENHRY, SYGVKD. V lost 8 bases to trimming and J lost 0 bases, with 11 bases between them. In nucleotides, the CDR3 is TGTGCCATCCGAATCAGGAGCTCCTACGAGCAGTACTTC. Its translation: CAIRIRSSYEQYF.

This clonotype was counted ten times or more. Here the CDR3 DNA reads TGTGCCAGCAGCCTAGATGGAAAACCGGGCCTGCAAGAGACCCAGTACTTC. It codes for CASSLDGKPGLQETQYF. The V gene is TRBV3-1, the J gene TRBJ2-5, with D hard to call. Germline loops: CDR1 LGHDT, CDR2 YNNKEL (reference sequence). Between the trimmed V and J ends, which lost 4 bases and 2 bases, there was a span of 20 bases. The CDR3 length is 17 residues.

The chain employs TRBV2 and TRBJ2-5; D uncertain. The CDR3 totals 12 residues. The V end was cut by 4 bases, the J end by 4 bases, with 7 bases between. CDR1 is SNHLY, CDR2 FYNNEI, per germline. The CDR3 DNA is TGTGCCAGCAGTGGGATGGGAGAGACCCAGTACTTC. Its translation: CASSGMGETQYF.

The chain recombines TRBV6-1 with TRBJ2-1; 8 nucleotides align to TRBD2. This CDR3 is built from 16 residues. Per the germline V gene, CDR1 is MNHNS and CDR2 is SASEGT. Unmatched junction bases numbered 6, after V lost 5 bases and J lost 0 bases. CDR3 bases: TGTGCCAGCAGTCGGGTAGCGGGACGCTCCTACAATGAGCAGTTCTTC. This encodes CASSRVAGRSYNEQFF.

This clonotype was detected only a few times. The V call is TRBV2, the J call TRBJ2-4; D may be TRBD1 or TRBD2 (5 bases each). The length of the CDR3 is 11 residues. Trimming took off 8 bases at V and 12 bases at J, with 14 bases between the two ends. Germline V gene sequence: CDR1 SNHLY, CDR2 FYNNEI. Here the CDR3 DNA reads TGTGCCAGCGGGGGACGGGGAGCTCAGTACTTC. Translation gives CASGGRGAQYF. Full variable domain (rest looked up from reference TRBV2 and TRBJ2-4): EPEVTQTPSHQVTQMGQEVILRCVPISNHLYFYWYRQILGQKVEFLVSFYNNEISEKSEIFDDQFSVERPDGSNFTLKIRSTKLEDSAMYFCASGGRGAQYFGAGTRLSVL.

The sample holds many counts of this clonotype. The chain uses TRBV2 and TRBJ2-2; unclear D gene. CDR1 is SNHLY, CDR2 FYNNEI, per germline. CDR3 length: 14 residues. V shed 1 base and J shed 3 bases, with 6 bases lying between them. The CDR3 bases are TGTGCCAGCAGTGAAGAGGCGGACACCGGGGAGCTGTTTTTT. Its protein product is CASSEEADTGELFF. Full variable domain (missing parts from reference TRBV2 and TRBJ2-2): EPEVTQTPSHQVTQMGQEVILRCVPISNHLYFYWYRQILGQKVEFLVSFYNNEISEKSEIFDDQFSVERPDGSNFTLKIRSTKLEDSAMYFCASSEEADTGELFFGEGSRLTVL.

This clonotype was counted only a few times. V gene TRBV7-3 combines with J gene TRBJ2-5, with 8 bases aligning to TRBD1. This CDR3 region has 16 residues. In germline, CDR1 is SGHTA, CDR2 FQGTGA. The V segment lost 1 base and the J segment 5 bases; nucleotides outside the gene matches: 9. CDR3 nucleotides: TGTGCCAGCAGCTTAAAGGGAACAGGGGGTTTGGAGACCCAGTACTTC. Its translation is CASSLKGTGGLETQYF. Using reference TRBV7-3 and TRBJ2-5 for the parts outside the CDR3, the full variable domain is GAGVSQTPSNKVTEKGKYVELRCDPISGHTALYWYRQSLGQGPEFLIYFQGTGAADDSGLPNDRFFAVRPEGSVSTLKIQRTERGDSAVYLCASSLKGTGGLETQYFGPGTRLLVL.

The chain links TRBV24-1 to TRBJ2-7, with 10 bases matching TRBD2. CDR1 and CDR2 (germline): KGHDR, SFDVKD. The length of the CDR3 is 17 residues. V lost 2 bases, J lost 0 bases, and 6 bases stayed unmatched. Here the CDR3 reads CATSDSSGTSDSYEQYF. In DNA form, the CDR3 reads TGTGCCACCAGTGATTCGTCCGGGACTAGCGACTCCTACGAGCAGTACTTC.

The CDR3 sequence is CASRNEGSPLHF. The CDR3 region has the DNA TGTGCCAGCCGAAATGAGGGATCACCCCTCCACTTT. The V gene is TRBV2, the J gene TRBJ1-6; D not resolved. Trimming pared 8 bases from V and 10 bases from J, leaving 12 bases between. The CDR3 is 12 amino acids. The V gene's germline CDR1 is SNHLY and CDR2 FYNNEI.

In this sample, this clonotype turned up a few times. This rearrangement joins TRBV7-9 to TRBJ1-5, with D perhaps TRBD1 (5 bases). The germline V gene has CDR1 SEHNR and CDR2 FQNEAQ (reference sequence). V gave up 3 bases and J gave up 5 bases, with 11 bases separating them. The CDR3 sequence is 14 residues long. The CDR3 DNA reads TGTGCCAGCAGCTTGGGGCAGGTGGATCAGCCCCAGCATTTT. Its protein product is CASSLGQVDQPQHF. The whole variable domain, filled in from reference TRBV7-9 and TRBJ1-5, reads DTGVSQNPRHKITKRGQNVTFRCDPISEHNRLYWYRQTLGQGPEFLTYFQNEAQLEKSRLLSDRFSAERPKGSFSTLEIQRTEQGDSAMYLCASSLGQVDQPQHFGDGTRLSIL.

This clonotype was recorded many times. The V call is TRBV9, the J call TRBJ2-3, with TRBD2 matching over 7 bases. V lost 3 bases and J lost 1; bases outside the gene matches: 8. In germline, CDR1 is SGDLS, CDR2 YYNGEE. The CDR3 extends over 16 amino acids. The CDR3 DNA follows: TGTGCCAGCAGCGCTCGGCTGGCGGGGGGCACAGATACGCAGTATTTT. This gives the protein CASSARLAGGTDTQYF.